Shown below are 19 T cell receptor beta chains from a single sample sequenced in a study of response to subunit inactivated influenza vaccine. TCRdb called the RT-PCR reads again in MiXCR, with one record for every CDR3 protein. The sample contains roughly 630,000 distinct CDR3 sequences, 11% to 15% of which appear only once. The sample consisted of PBMCs from blood, taken around 14 days before vaccination. Every receptor here comes from a man in his fifties who received an inactivated influenza vaccine.

V gene TRBV11-1 combines with J gene TRBJ2-6; 7 bases agree with TRBD1. The germline V gene has CDR1 SGHAT and CDR2 FQDESV (reference sequence). V shed 0 bases, J shed 1 base, and the junction held 18 bases outside the gene matches. The length of the CDR3 is 22 residues. The CDR3 reads CASSLAGIVPGQIVSGANVLTF. The CDR3 coding sequence is TGTGCCAGCAGCTTAGCCGGGATTGTACCGGGACAGATTGTATCTGGGGCCAACGTCCTGACTTTC.

The chain couples TRBV7-6 to TRBJ2-1; TRBD2 agrees at 8 bases. CDR1 is SGHVS, CDR2 FNYEAQ, per germline. There are 15 residues in the CDR3. The V and J ends lost 4 bases and 7 bases, in that order; junction bases with no gene match: 9. CDR3 in DNA: TGTGCCAGCAGCTGGGGACTAGTGGGAGCGAATGAGCAGTTCTTC. Protein: CASSWGLVGANEQFF.

The V call is TRBV10-2, the J call TRBJ1-1; D not certain. From germline, CDR1 is WSHSY and CDR2 SAAADI. There are 15 residues in the CDR3. With 5 bases removed from V and 6 bases from J, the gap between germline ends came to 19 bases. The CDR3 DNA is TGCGCCAGCAGTCAGGCGTGGCTCCCTAACCCTGAAGCTTTCTTT. This sequence encodes CASSQAWLPNPEAFF.

The table lists this clonotype with a few counts. The V call is TRBV20-1, the J call TRBJ1-6, with a weak D call TRBD1 (5 bases). Germline assignment: CDR1 DFQATT and CDR2 SNEGSKA (reference sequence). With 1 base removed from V and 6 bases from J, the gap between germline ends came to 7 bases. The CDR3 has 13 residues. CDR3 amino acids: CSARAGGNSPLHF. CDR3 nucleotides: TGCAGTGCTAGAGCGGGGGGTAATTCACCCCTCCACTTT.

The gene calls are TRBV20-1 and TRBJ2-7; 13 bases are a match to TRBD2. CDR1 and CDR2 (germline): DFQATT, SNEGSKA (reference sequence). J gave up 7 bases and V 2 bases, and 11 bases lay outside the gene matches. The CDR3 covers 16 residues. This CDR3 is CSARPIGLAGAAEQYF. The DNA for the CDR3 is TGCAGTGCTAGACCGATAGGACTAGCGGGAGCAGCGGAGCAGTACTTC.

The gene calls are TRBV29-1 and TRBJ2-7; D call uncertain. The CDR3 sequence is 11 residues long. V lost 3 bases and J 9 bases, leaving 12 bases between the germline ends. The germline V gene has CDR1 SQVTM and CDR2 ANQGSEA. CDR3 in DNA: TGCAGCGTTGAGGTAAATTCGGGGCAGTACTTC. Protein: CSVEVNSGQYF.

The V and J genes are TRBV5-1 and TRBJ2-2; D may correspond to TRBD1 or TRBD2 (6 bases each). This CDR3 spans 19 amino acids. The germline V gene encodes CDR1 SGHRS and CDR2 YFSETQ. With 0 bases removed from V and 1 base from J, the gap between germline ends came to 19 bases. CDR3 nucleotides: TGCGCCAGCAGCTTGGCCCGGGGGACGGGACATCTGAACACCGGGGAGCTGTTTTTT. Its protein product is CASSLARGTGHLNTGELFF.

This clonotype showed up just a few times. V gene TRBV10-3 combines with J gene TRBJ2-1; TRBD2 matches 8 bases. Looked up from germline, CDR1 is ENHRY and CDR2 is SYGVKD. The V and J ends lost 11 bases and 0 bases, in that order; junction bases with no gene match: 9. CDR3 length equals 15 residues. The CDR3 nucleotides read TGTGCCTCAGCAATAGCGGGAAGCTCCTACAATGAGCAGTTCTTC. This sequence encodes CASAIAGSSYNEQFF.

This clonotype was found many times. For the CDR3, the DNA is TGCAGCGTTGAAGATCCGTGGACCCCCGGCAGCGAGCAGTACTTC. Encoded protein: CSVEDPWTPGSEQYF. The V call is TRBV29-1, the J call TRBJ2-7; no definite D call. Looked up from germline, CDR1 is SQVTM and CDR2 is ANQGSEA. V dropped 0 bases and J dropped 6 bases, with 18 bases sitting between them. CDR3 size: 15 residues.

This chain uses TRBV30 with TRBJ1-6; TRBD1 matches 10 bases. J gave up 10 bases and V 3 bases, and 3 bases lay outside the gene matches. The germline gives CDR1 GTSNPN, CDR2 SVGIG (reference sequence). The CDR3 contains 13 residues. The DNA of the CDR3 is TGTGCCTGGAGCTCGACAGGGGGCTCACCCCTCCACTTT. Translation: CAWSSTGGSPLHF.

A word on this clonotype: One junction end does not reproduce the germline sequence, and a read error may be involved. The rearrangement links TRBV12-3 or TRBV12-4 to TRBJ2-5; 10 bases align to TRBD1. The CDR3 runs 13 residues. In DNA form, the CDR3 reads TGTGCCAGCAGTTTAGGAGACAGGGGGCAACTTTGGTTC. Translating it yields CASSLGDRGQLWF.

This clonotype was counted a few times. The chain joins TRBV16 to TRBJ2-5, with no clear D. The CDR3 totals 16 residues. Germline V gene data show CDR1 as KGHSY and CDR2 as FQNENV. Between the trimmed V and J ends, which lost 3 bases and 5 bases, there was a span of 19 bases. CDR3 residues: CASSHPNPMVEETQYF. In nucleotides, the CDR3 is TGTGCCAGCAGCCACCCCAATCCTATGGTAGAGGAGACCCAGTACTTC.

CDR3 protein: CASSPTAGGYTEAFF. The CDR3 bases are TGTGCCAGCAGCCCTACCGCTGGGGGATACACTGAAGCTTTCTTT. The genes are TRBV3-1 and TRBJ1-1, with D possibly matching TRBD1 (5 bases). The V gene lost 4 bases and the J gene lost 3 bases, with 15 bases spanning the gap. The V gene's germline CDR1 is LGHDT and CDR2 YNNKEL (reference sequence). The CDR3 runs to 15 residues.

Only a few counts were recorded for this clonotype. This chain connects TRBV11-2 to TRBJ2-1, with 7 bases lining up with TRBD1. The germline gives CDR1 SGHAT, CDR2 FQNNGV. The CDR3 has 15 amino acids. V lost 5 bases and J lost 4; bases outside the gene matches: 8. The CDR3: CASSQTTGQYNEQFF. CDR3 DNA: TGTGCCAGCAGCCAAACGACAGGGCAGTACAATGAGCAGTTCTTC. Variable domain in full (rest from reference TRBV11-2 and TRBJ2-1): EAGVAQSPRYKIIEKRQSVAFWCNPISGHATLYWYQQILGQGPKLLIQFQNNGVVDDSQLPKDRFSAERLKGVDSTLKIQPAKLEDSAVYLCASSQTTGQYNEQFFGPGTRLTVL.

The rearrangement joins TRBV4-3 to TRBJ2-3; 11 bases fit TRBD1. Germline CDR1 reads LGHNA; CDR2 reads YSLEER. With V trimmed by 3 bases and J by 4 bases, 9 bases remained unmatched. This CDR3 region has 17 residues. The CDR3 region is CASSQSGQGANSDTQYF. In nucleotides, the CDR3 is TGCGCCAGCAGCCAGAGTGGACAGGGGGCGAACTCAGATACGCAGTATTTT.

This clonotype was observed a few times. The chain joins TRBV5-1 to TRBJ2-3; the match to TRBD1 covers 8 bases. The CDR3 totals 14 residues. Germline assignment: CDR1 SGHRS and CDR2 YFSETQ. V was clipped by 5 bases and J by 3 bases; unmatched bases: 5. The CDR3 nucleotides are TGCGCCAGCAGGAGACAGGGGAAAACAGATACGCAGTATTTT. It is translated as CASRRQGKTDTQYF.

This clonotype has just a few counts. The gene calls are TRBV11-3 and TRBJ2-5; unclear D gene. Deletions cut 0 bases from V and 10 bases from J, with 18 bases between. The CDR3 contains 15 residues. Germline V gives CDR1 SGHNT, CDR2 YENEEA. Written as DNA, the CDR3 is TGTGCCAGCAGCTTAGAAGGTGCCAAAAAGAAGGTCCAGTACTTC. Its translation is CASSLEGAKKKVQYF.

The V gene is TRBV6-5, the J gene TRBJ2-5; 8 bases line up with TRBD2. The CDR3 sequence is 16 residues long. Germline assignment: CDR1 MNHEY and CDR2 SVGAGI. J lost 2 bases, V lost 2 bases, and 7 bases had no gene match. The CDR3 bases are TGTGCCAGCAGTTACGCGGCGGGAGGTCGACAAGAGACCCAGTACTTC. Protein sequence: CASSYAAGGRQETQYF.

The sample holds many counts of this clonotype. The chain is built from TRBV5-5 and TRBJ1-1; 9 bases line up with TRBD1. The V gene's germline CDR1 is SGHKS and CDR2 YYEKEE (reference sequence). This CDR3 is 15 amino acids long. After removal of 0 bases from V and 9 bases from J, the junction contained 9 bases not matched to a gene. The CDR3 spells CASSLVGQGSSKAFF. The CDR3 DNA is TGTGCCAGCAGCTTGGTTGGACAGGGGTCTTCGAAAGCTTTCTTT.